The clone carrying this TCR beta chain has a handful of counts. Its target is unknown. Time point defined: sample taken at primary tumor resection. The sequenced material consisted of unsorted whole RNA from tumor, nontumor lung or frozen PBMC. TCRdb reprocessed the 5' RACE reads via MiXCR and lists one record per CDR3 protein. The sample records about 29,000 distinct CDR3 sequences, around 9.2% being singletons. This sample is drawn from a study of spatial heterogeneity in lung cancer. Study in general: Each time, sequencing found more beta-chain sequences than alpha-chain sequences. Each unique TCR and UMI combination was seen more than ten times on average in raw reads.

There are 20 residues in the CDR3. In germline, CDR1 is SGHTA, CDR2 FQGNSA. The trim removed 5 bases at V and 2 bases at J, leaving 18 bases unmatched. Study results and caveats: More often at tumor resection than at routine follow-up, ubiquitous expanded tumor TCRs were detected in the blood.

This chain uses TRBV7-2 with TRBJ2-4; 10 bases line up with TRBD1. The TCR was taken from a female donor with early-stage non-small cell lung cancer. This specimen consisted of PBMCs, obtained at surgery. Here the CDR3 reads CASSNPLGRGQGLPKNIQYF. The CDR3 DNA sequence: TGTGCCAGCAGCAACCCCCTGGGGAGGGGACAGGGGTTACCCAAAAACATTCAGTACTTC.